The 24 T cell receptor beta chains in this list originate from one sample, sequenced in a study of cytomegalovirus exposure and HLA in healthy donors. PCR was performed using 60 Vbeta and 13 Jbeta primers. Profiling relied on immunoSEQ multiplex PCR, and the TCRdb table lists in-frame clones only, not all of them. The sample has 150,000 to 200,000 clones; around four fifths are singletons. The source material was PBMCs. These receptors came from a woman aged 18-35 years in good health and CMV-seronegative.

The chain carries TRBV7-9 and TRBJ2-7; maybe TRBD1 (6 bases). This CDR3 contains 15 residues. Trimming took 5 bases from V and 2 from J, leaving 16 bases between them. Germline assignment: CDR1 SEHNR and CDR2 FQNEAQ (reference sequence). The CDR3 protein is CASSPARGLAYEQYF. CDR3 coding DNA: TGTGCCAGCAGCCCTGCTAGGGGGTTGGCCTACGAGCAGTACTTC.

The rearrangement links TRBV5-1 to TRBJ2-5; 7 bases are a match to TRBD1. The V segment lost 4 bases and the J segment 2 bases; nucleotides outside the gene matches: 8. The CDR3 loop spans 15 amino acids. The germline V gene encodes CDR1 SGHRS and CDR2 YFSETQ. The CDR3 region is CASSNDQGVQETQYF. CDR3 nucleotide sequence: TGCGCCAGCAGCAACGACCAGGGGGTTCAAGAGACCCAGTACTTC.

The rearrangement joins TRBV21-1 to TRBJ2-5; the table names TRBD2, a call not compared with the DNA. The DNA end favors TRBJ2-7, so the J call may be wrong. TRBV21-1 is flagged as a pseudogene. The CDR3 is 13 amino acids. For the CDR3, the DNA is TGTGCCAGCAGCAAATGGGACTCCTACGAGCAGTACTTC. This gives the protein CASSKWDSYEQYF.

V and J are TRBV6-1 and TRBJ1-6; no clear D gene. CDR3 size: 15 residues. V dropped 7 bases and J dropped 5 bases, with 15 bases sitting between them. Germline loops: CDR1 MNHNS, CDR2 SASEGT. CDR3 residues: CASKNTLVNNSPLHF. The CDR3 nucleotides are TGTGCCAGCAAAAACACCCTTGTAAATAATTCACCCCTCCACTTT.

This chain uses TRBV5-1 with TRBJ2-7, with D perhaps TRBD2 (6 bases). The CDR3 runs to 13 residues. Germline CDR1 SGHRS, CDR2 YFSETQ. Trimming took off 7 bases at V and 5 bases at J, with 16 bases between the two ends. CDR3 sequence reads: CASRGLTGDEQYF. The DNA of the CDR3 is TGCGCCAGCCGGGGACTGACCGGGGACGAGCAGTACTTC.

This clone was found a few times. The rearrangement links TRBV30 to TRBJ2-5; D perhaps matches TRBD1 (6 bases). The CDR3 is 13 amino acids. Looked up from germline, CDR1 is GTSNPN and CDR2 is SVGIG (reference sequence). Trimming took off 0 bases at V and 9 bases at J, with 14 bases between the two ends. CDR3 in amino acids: CAWSVSGVGAQYF. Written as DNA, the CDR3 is TGTGCCTGGAGTGTATCAGGGGTAGGGGCCCAGTACTTC.

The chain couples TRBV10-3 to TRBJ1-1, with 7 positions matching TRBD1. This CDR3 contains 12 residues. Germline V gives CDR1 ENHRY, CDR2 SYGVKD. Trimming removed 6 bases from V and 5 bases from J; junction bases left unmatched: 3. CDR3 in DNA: TGTGCCATCAGGGGACAGCAGACTGAAGCTTTCTTT. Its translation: CAIRGQQTEAFF.

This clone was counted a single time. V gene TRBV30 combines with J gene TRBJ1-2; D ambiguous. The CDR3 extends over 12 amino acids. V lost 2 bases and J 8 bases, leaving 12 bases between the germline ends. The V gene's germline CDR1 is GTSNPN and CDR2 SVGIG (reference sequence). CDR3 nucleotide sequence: TGTGCCTGGAGTCGGGCCGCGGGCGGCTACACCTTC. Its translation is CAWSRAAGGYTF.

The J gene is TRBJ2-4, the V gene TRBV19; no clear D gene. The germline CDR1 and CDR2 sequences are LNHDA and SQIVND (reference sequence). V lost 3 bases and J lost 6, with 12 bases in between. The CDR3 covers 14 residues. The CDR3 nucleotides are TGTGCCAGTAGTATTGGGCCGCTCGGAAACATTCAGTACTTC. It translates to CASSIGPLGNIQYF.

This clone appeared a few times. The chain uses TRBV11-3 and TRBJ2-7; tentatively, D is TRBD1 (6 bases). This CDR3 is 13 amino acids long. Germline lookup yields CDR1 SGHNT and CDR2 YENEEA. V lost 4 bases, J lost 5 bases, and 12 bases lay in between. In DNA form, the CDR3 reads TGTGCCAGCAGCTCCCTGACAGGCGACGAGCAGTACTTC. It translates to CASSSLTGDEQYF.

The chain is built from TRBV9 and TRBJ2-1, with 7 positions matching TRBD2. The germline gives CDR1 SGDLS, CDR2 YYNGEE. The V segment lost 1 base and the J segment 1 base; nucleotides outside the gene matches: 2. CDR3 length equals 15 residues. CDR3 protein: CASSVSGGSYNEQFF. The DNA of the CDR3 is TGTGCCAGCAGCGTATCCGGGGGGTCCTACAATGAGCAGTTCTTC.

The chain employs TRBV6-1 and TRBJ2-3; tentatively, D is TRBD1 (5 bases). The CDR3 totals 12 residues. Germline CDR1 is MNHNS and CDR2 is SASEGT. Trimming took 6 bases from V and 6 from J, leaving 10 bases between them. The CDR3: CASSRESDTQYF. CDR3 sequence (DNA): TGTGCCAGCAGCAGGGAATCCGATACGCAGTATTTT.

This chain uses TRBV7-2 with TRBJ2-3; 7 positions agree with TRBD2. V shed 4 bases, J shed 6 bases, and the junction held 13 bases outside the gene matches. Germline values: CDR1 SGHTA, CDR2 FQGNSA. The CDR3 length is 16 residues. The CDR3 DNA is TGTGCCAGCAGCTGGCTCGCTGGGGGGGAGGCGGATACGCAGTATTTT. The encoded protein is CASSWLAGGEADTQYF.

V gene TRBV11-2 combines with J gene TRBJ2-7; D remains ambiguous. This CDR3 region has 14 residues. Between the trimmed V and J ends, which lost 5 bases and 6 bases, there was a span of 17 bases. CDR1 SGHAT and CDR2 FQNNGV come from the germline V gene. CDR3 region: CASSLVTGRGEQYF. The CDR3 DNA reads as TGTGCCAGCAGCCTAGTTACCGGTCGAGGCGAGCAGTACTTC.

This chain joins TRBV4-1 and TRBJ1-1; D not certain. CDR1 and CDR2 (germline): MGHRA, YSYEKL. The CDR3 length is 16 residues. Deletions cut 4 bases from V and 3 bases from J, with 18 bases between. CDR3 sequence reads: CASSLQGGRTDTEAFF. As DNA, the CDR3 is TGCGCCAGCAGCCTCCAAGGTGGGCGGACTGACACTGAAGCTTTCTTT.

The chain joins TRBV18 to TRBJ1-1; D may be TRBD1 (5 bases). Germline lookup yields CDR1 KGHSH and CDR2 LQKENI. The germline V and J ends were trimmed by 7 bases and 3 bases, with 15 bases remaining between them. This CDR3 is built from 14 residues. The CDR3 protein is CASFERGSYTEAFF. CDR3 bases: TGTGCCAGCTTCGAAAGGGGCTCCTACACTGAAGCTTTCTTT.

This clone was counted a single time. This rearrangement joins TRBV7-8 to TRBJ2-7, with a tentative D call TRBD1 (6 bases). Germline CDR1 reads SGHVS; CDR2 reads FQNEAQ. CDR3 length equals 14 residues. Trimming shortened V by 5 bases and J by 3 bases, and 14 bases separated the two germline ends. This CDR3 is CASSVTGNIYEQYF. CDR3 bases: TGTGCCAGCAGCGTCACAGGGAACATCTACGAGCAGTACTTC.

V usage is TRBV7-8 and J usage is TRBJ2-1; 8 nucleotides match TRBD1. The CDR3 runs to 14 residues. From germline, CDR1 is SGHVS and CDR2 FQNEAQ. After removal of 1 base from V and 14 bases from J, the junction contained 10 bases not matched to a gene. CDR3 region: CASSLGTGSRVKFF. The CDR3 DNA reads TGTGCCAGCAGCTTAGGGACAGGGTCTCGTGTGAAGTTCTTC.

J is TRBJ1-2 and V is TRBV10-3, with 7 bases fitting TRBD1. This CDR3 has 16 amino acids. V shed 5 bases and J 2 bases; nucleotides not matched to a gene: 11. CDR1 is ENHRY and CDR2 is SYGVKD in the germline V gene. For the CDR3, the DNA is TGTGCCATCAGTAGGGGGACAGAGGGAACCAACTATGGCTACACCTTC. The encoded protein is CAISRGTEGTNYGYTF.

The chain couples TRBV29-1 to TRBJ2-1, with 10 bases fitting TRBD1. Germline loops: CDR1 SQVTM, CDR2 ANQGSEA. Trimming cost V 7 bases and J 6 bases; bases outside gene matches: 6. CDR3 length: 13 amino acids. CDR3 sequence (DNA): TGCAGCGGTGGGACAGGGGAGGGCAATGAGCAGTTCTTC. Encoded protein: CSGGTGEGNEQFF.

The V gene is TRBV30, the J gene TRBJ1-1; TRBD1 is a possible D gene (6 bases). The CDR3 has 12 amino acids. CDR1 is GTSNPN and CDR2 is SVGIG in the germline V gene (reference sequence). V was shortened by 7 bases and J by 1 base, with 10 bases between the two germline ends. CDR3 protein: CALGHTNTEAFF. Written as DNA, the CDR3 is TGTGCCTTGGGACATACGAACACTGAAGCTTTCTTT. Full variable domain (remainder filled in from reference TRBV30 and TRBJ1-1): SQTIHQWPATLVQPVGSPLSLECTVEGTSNPNLYWYRQAAGRGLQLLFYSVGIGQISSEVPQNLSASRPQDRQFILSSKKLLLSDSGFYLCALGHTNTEAFFGQGTRLTVV.

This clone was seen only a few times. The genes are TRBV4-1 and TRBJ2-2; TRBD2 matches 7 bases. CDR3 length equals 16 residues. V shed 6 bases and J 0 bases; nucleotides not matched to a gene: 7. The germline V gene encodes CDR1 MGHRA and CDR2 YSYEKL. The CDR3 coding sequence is TGCGCCAGCAGGCAGAGCGGGACGGCGAACACCGGGGAGCTGTTTTTT. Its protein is CASRQSGTANTGELFF.

The CDR3 loop reads CSVEESTGGYGYTF. The CDR3 region has the DNA TGCAGCGTTGAAGAAAGTACAGGCGGTTATGGCTACACCTTC. This rearrangement joins TRBV29-1 to TRBJ1-2; D perhaps matches TRBD1 (5 bases). V was shortened by 0 bases and J by 5 bases, with 13 bases between the two germline ends. The germline V gene encodes CDR1 SQVTM and CDR2 ANQGSEA. This CDR3 comprises 14 residues.

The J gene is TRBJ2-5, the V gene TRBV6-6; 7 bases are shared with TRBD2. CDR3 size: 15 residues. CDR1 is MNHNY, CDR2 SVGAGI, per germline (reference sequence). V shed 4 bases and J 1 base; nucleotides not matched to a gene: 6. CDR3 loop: CASSSRGLIQETQYF. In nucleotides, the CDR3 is TGTGCCAGCAGTTCCCGGGGACTAATCCAAGAGACCCAGTACTTC.